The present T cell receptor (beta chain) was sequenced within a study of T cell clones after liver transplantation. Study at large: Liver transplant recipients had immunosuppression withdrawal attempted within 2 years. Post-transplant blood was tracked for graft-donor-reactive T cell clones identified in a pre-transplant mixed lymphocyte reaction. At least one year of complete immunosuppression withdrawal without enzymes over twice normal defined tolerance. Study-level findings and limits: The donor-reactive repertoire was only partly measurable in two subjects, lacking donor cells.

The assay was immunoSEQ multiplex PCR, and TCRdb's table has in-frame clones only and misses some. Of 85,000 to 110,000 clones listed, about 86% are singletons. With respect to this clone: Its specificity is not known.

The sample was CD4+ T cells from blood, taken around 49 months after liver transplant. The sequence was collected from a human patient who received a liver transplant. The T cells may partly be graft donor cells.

CDR3 residues: CASSYSGPTGAFF. In nucleotides, the CDR3 is TGTGCCAGCAGTTACTCCGGGCCTACGGGAGCTTTCTTT. The chain carries TRBV6-5 and TRBJ1-1; D remains ambiguous. Germline values: CDR1 MNHEY, CDR2 SVGAGI. Trimming stripped 0 bases from V and 10 bases from J, with 12 bases between. CDR3 length: 13 residues.